This TCR beta chain comes out of a study of T cell responses to AZD1222 COVID-19 vaccine. Study context: Pooled together were second doses at about 4 or about 12 weeks. Study-level results: Elevations in Spike-specific TCR breadth and depth followed administration of two AZD1222 doses. Reportedly, close to half of spike-specific TCRs are directed against unmutated variant regions. Vaccine-associated CD4 TCRs ranged over spike, dominating at 160-218 and 743-854.

The sample holds one count of this clone. Antigen specificity is unknown. CDR3 length: 14 residues. Germline V lookup: CDR1 SEHNR, CDR2 FQNEAQ (reference sequence). Losses at the gene ends were 2 bases for V and 4 bases for J; bases not matched to a gene: 3. TCRdb's copy holds only in-frame clones and misses some; the assay was immunoSEQ multiplex PCR. The repertoire holds around 130,000 clones, with over 85% as singletons. This sample comprised peripheral blood, obtained on day 0 of AZD1222 vaccination. The chain recombines TRBV7-9 with TRBJ2-7, with 9 positions matching TRBD1. This clonotype originated in an adult in good health. The CDR3 here is CASSLRTGEYEQYF. The CDR3 region has the DNA TGTGCCAGCAGCTTAAGGACAGGGGAGTACGAGCAGTACTTC. Using reference TRBV7-9 and TRBJ2-7 for the parts outside the CDR3, the full variable domain is DTGVSQNPRHKITKRGQNVTFRCDPISEHNRLYWYRQTLGQGPEFLTYFQNEAQLEKSRLLSDRFSAERPKGSFSTLEIQRTEQGDSAMYLCASSLRTGEYEQYFGPGTRLTVT.